This T cell receptor (beta chain) was captured in a study of cytomegalovirus exposure and HLA in healthy donors. The PCR had 60 Vbeta and 13 Jbeta primers. Original processing notes: In a later analysis, approximately 80 million unique TCR beta chains included roughly 11 million shared by two or more donors. TCRdb's table, derived via immunoSEQ multiplex PCR, lists solely in-frame clones and lacks some. V and J calls and clone size are as listed in that table; D and trimming were resolved from the DNA. The sample shows about 160,000 clones, 70% to 85% of them seen only once. Comments on this clone: The antigen remains unidentified.

The CDR3 has 15 amino acids. Germline lookup yields CDR1 SGHRS and CDR2 YFSETQ. Losses at the gene ends were 4 bases for V and 8 bases for J; bases not matched to a gene: 8. Study conclusions and caveats: By a later analysis, the bulk of CMV-associated TCR beta chains appeared HLA-restricted.

This chain joins TRBV5-1 and TRBJ2-1, with 11 bases fitting TRBD2. This receptor was identified in a man aged 50 or older in good health and CMV-seropositive. Material for sequencing was PBMCs. The CDR3, as DNA: TGCGCCAGCAGCCGGCTAGCGGGGGGCTCTTATGAGCAGTTCTTC. It encodes CASSRLAGGSYEQFF.